This entry features one TCR beta chain sequence. The entry originates in a study of shared clonotypes between healthy human individuals. Study summary: Plates per donor: three CD4 naive, three CD4 memory, two CD8 naive, one CD8 memory.

Losses at the gene ends were 6 bases for V and 4 bases for J; bases not matched to a gene: 6. This CDR3 contains 14 residues. Per the germline V gene, CDR1 is MNHNY and CDR2 is SVGAGI (reference sequence). Researchers partitioned CD4+ cells into CD45RA+ naive and CD45RA-negative memory subsets. Template for every sorted-subset replicate PCR totaled about 0.2 ug DNA, roughly 30,000 T cell genomes. Sequenced by immunoSEQ multiplex PCR; TCRdb stores in-frame clones only, minus some. The sample holds about 1 million clones, about 80% seen once. Material for sequencing was memory CD4+ T cells sorted from blood. Subset here: CD45RA-negative fraction. This receptor was identified in a man between 18 and 35 years old in good health. The chain carries TRBV6-6 and TRBJ1-2, with TRBD1 matching 9 bases. The CDR3 DNA follows: TGTGCCAGCAGCCCGGGACAGGGAGTCTATGGCTACACCTTC. Its translation: CASSPGQGVYGYTF.